This T cell receptor (beta chain) was sequenced during a study of T cell responses to AZD1222 COVID-19 vaccine. General study results and limits: Spike-specific TCR repertoires showed rising breadth and depth after two AZD1222 doses.

Generated by immunoSEQ multiplex PCR, the TCRdb table keeps only in-frame clones and is missing some. The table has just over 60,000 clones, about 70% seen once. V shed 7 bases and J 10 bases; nucleotides not matched to a gene: 12. Germline values: CDR1 SQVTM, CDR2 ANQGSEA. This CDR3 has 12 amino acids. Turning to this clone: Its antigen is as yet unknown.

This sequence was found in an adult in good health. The sequenced sample was peripheral blood, obtained on day 0 of AZD1222 vaccination. The chain carries TRBV29-1 and TRBJ2-5; 7 nucleotides agree with TRBD2. CDR3 sequence reads: CSGTRGPERQYF. In DNA, the CDR3 is TGCAGCGGGACTAGGGGACCAGAACGCCAGTACTTC.